The 2 T cell receptor beta chains below all came from one sample that was sequenced in a study of blood T cell repertoires in COVID-19. TCRdb keeps only in-frame clones here, not all; method: immunoSEQ multiplex PCR. This sample has around 180,000 clones, with roughly 78% found just once. Sequencing input: peripheral blood. The receptors stem from a man between 65 and 80 years old with active or convalescent COVID-19.

CDR3 region: CASSVDKVPYEQYF. Written as DNA, the CDR3 is TGTGCCAGCAGCGTAGACAAAGTTCCATACGAGCAGTACTTC. V and J are TRBV9 and TRBJ2-7; D unclear. The CDR3 spans 14 residues. Germline-derived CDR1 and CDR2 are SGDLS and YYNGEE. V lost 0 bases and J 4 bases, leaving 11 bases between the germline ends.

The chain combines TRBV18 with TRBJ2-3, with 8 nucleotides matching TRBD2. Germline CDR1 is KGHSH and CDR2 is LQKENI. After removal of 4 bases from V and 5 bases from J, the junction contained 5 bases not matched to a gene. This CDR3 contains 14 residues. The CDR3: CASSLGSGEDTQYF. The CDR3 coding sequence is TGTGCCAGCTCACTCGGTAGCGGGGAAGATACGCAGTATTTT.